This T cell receptor (beta chain) was captured by sequencing in a study of immune heterogeneity within non-small cell lung tumors. About the research overall: Several squamous cell carcinomas, 9 to 10 non-squamous carcinomas and 1 not otherwise specified made up the tumors.

Multiplex PCR employing 32 V and 13 J primers generated amplicons of the TCR beta CDR3. TCRdb re-called the multiplex PCR reads with MiXCR, one entry per CDR3 protein. The data show 10,000 or so distinct CDR3 sequences, approximately 25% seen once. There are many counts of this clonotype. Its antigen is still unknown. As template, the study used bulk tumor genomic DNA at about 540 ng per sample. During surgery, several far-apart biopsies were obtained from every primary tumor. It was patients with untreated, newly diagnosed non-small cell lung cancer who underwent curative surgery. Whole-study findings and limits: Recurrence of identical dominant CDR3 beta clonotypes was observed across tumor sites within a patient, alongside site-unique high-frequency clones. Most high-frequency T-cell receptor beta clonotypes were specific to a single patient. A significant, moderate positive correlation (R about 0.34) linked local T-cell clonality and tumor mutational burden.

The source material was lung tumor tissue. This TCR was recovered from a woman in her forties or fifties with non-small cell lung cancer.

The CDR3 loop reads CASSIQTRTVYEQYF. The CDR3 DNA sequence: TGTGCCAGCAGTATACAGACCCGGACAGTCTACGAGCAGTACTTC. The J gene is TRBJ2-7, the V gene TRBV28; TRBD1 might be the D (6 bases). Germline CDR1 and CDR2: MDHEN and SYDVKM. Trimming left V 5 bases short and J 3 bases short, with 17 bases between. This CDR3 spans 15 amino acids.